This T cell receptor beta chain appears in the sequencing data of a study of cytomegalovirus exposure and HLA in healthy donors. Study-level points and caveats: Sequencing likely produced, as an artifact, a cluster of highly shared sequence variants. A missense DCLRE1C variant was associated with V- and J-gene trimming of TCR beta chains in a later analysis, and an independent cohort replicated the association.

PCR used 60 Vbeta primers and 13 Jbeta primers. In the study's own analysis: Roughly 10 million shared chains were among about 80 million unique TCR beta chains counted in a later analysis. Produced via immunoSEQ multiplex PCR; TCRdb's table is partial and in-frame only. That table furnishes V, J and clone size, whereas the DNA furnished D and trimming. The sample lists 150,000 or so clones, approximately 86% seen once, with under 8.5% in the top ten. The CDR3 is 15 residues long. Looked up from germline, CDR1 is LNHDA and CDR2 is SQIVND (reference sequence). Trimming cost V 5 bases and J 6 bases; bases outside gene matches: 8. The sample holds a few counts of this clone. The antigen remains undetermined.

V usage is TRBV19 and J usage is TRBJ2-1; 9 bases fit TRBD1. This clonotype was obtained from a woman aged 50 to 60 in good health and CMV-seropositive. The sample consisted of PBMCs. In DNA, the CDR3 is TGTGCCAGTAGTTCACCCGGGACAGGGATCAATGAGCAGTTCTTC. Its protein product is CASSSPGTGINEQFF.